The clone carrying this T cell receptor (beta chain) has a count of ten or more. Antigen unknown. TCRbeta library construction was performed incorporating unique molecular identifiers. TCRdb re-called the PCR reads with MiXCR, one entry per CDR3 protein. The sample has hundreds of thousands of distinct CDR3 sequences; less than 9% are singletons. The V gene's germline CDR1 is SGHRS and CDR2 YFSETQ. Deletions cut 5 bases from V and 3 bases from J, with 15 bases between. The CDR3 totals 15 residues. This entry belongs to a study of T-cell reconstitution after alpha-beta-depleted transplantation in children. Whole-study results and caveats: There were some patients whose high TCRbeta diversity at day 60 came from surviving recipient T cells and thymic progenitors. Approximately two months post-transplant, alpha-beta T cells reportedly originated from several hundred expanded graft clones. Hyperexpanded clones declined; after one year, newly produced T cells mostly supplied diversity.

The chain recombines TRBV5-1 with TRBJ1-3; no clear D gene. The clonotype originates from a male patient under 18 who had a stem cell transplant for acute lymphoblastic leukemia, so the T cells may come from the graft donor. The specimen was PBMCs, mostly from graft donor cells, collected 180 days after TCRalphabeta/CD19-depleted stem cell transplant. The CDR3 loop reads CASRTDPGGGNTIYF. In DNA form, the CDR3 reads TGCGCCAGCAGGACGGACCCCGGAGGTGGAAACACCATATATTTT.